This entry is about one T cell receptor beta chain. These data come from a study of blood T cell repertoires in COVID-19. The CDR3 contains 15 residues. Germline V CDR1 and CDR2: LGHDT, YNNKEL (reference sequence). V lost 5 bases and J 0 bases, leaving 13 bases between the germline ends. Authors' methods: For nucleated cells, counts were estimated from reference gene primer amplification. Profiled with immunoSEQ multiplex PCR; TCRdb holds only in-frame clones, not every one. The D gene and trimming were derived from the DNA, and the V and J assignments and clone size from that table. The sample lists around 250,000 clones; around 82% were seen once.

The chain is built from TRBV3-1 (or the pseudogene TRBV3-2) and TRBJ1-1, with a possible D match to TRBD1 (5 bases). Input material: peripheral blood. The TCR sequence derives from a man aged 35 to 55 with active or convalescent COVID-19. The CDR3 DNA reads as TGTGCCAGCAGCACCCCAACGGGGGTGAACACTGAAGCTTTCTTT. Its protein product is CASSTPTGVNTEAFF.